One and the same sample provided the 31 T cell receptor beta chains below, sequenced in a study of T-cell reconstitution after alpha-beta-depleted transplantation in children. Preparation of the TCRbeta library involved a method that used unique molecular identifiers. TCRdb independently ran MiXCR on the PCR reads; one entry per CDR3 protein. The sample contains around 300,000 distinct CDR3 sequences, more than 20% of which appear only once. Sequencing used PBMCs, mostly from graft donor cells, obtained 180 days after TCRalphabeta/CD19-depleted stem cell transplant. These receptors came from a male patient younger than 18 who had a stem cell transplant for acute lymphoblastic leukemia, so the T cells may come from the graft donor.

V usage is TRBV25-1 and J usage is TRBJ2-3; D remains unclear. Germline values: CDR1 MGHDK, CDR2 SYGVNS. This CDR3 is built from 16 residues. With 3 bases removed from V and 0 bases from J, the gap between germline ends came to 13 bases. The DNA of the CDR3 is TGTGCCAGCAGTGAGGAGACACGGCCTAGCACAGATACGCAGTATTTT. Encoded protein: CASSEETRPSTDTQYF.

This clonotype has at least ten counts. The J gene is TRBJ1-1, the V gene TRBV12-3 or TRBV12-4; a weak D match, TRBD1 (6 bases). The CDR3 loop spans 14 amino acids. V shed 2 bases and J shed 1 base, with 8 bases lying between them. This CDR3 reads CASSLKGGNTEAFF. The CDR3 coding sequence is TGTGCCAGCAGTTTAAAGGGGGGGAACACTGAAGCTTTCTTT.

The genes are TRBV4-1 and TRBJ2-5; TRBD2 is a possible D gene (5 bases). The CDR3 has 13 amino acids. V was shortened by 7 bases and J by 7 bases, with 16 bases between the two germline ends. Germline CDR1 is MGHRA and CDR2 is YSYEKL. The CDR3: CASKGVGGRTQYF. CDR3 bases: TGCGCCAGCAAAGGAGTAGGAGGCAGGACCCAGTACTTC.

The rearrangement uses TRBV29-1 and TRBJ2-1; 7 nucleotides align to TRBD1. V shed 3 bases, J shed 0 bases, and the junction held 8 bases outside the gene matches. The CDR3 has 16 amino acids. Per germline, CDR1 SQVTM and CDR2 ANQGSEA. CDR3 nucleotides: TGCAGCGTTGATCCCCGTTACAGGGGCTCCTACAATGAGCAGTTCTTC. Encoded protein: CSVDPRYRGSYNEQFF.

This clonotype was seen only once. The chain couples TRBV5-1 to TRBJ2-1; 7 bases fit TRBD2. CDR3 length equals 19 residues. V dropped 0 bases and J dropped 4; count of bases not matched to a gene: 16. Looked up from germline, CDR1 is SGHRS and CDR2 is YFSETQ. CDR3: CASSLAGNLLGLIYNEQFF. For the CDR3, the DNA is TGCGCCAGCAGCTTGGCCGGCAATCTTTTGGGACTAATTTACAATGAGCAGTTCTTC.

The table lists this clonotype with a few counts. The chain recombines TRBV7-9 with TRBJ2-1; no reliable D call. Germline V gene data show CDR1 as SEHNR and CDR2 as FQNEAQ (reference sequence). CDR3 size: 16 residues. Trimming stripped 4 bases from V and 0 bases from J, with 13 bases between. In nucleotides, the CDR3 is TGTGCCAGCAGCTCGATCCAAGTCGGCTCCTACAATGAGCAGTTCTTC. Translation: CASSSIQVGSYNEQFF.

In its sample, this clonotype was seen a few times. The chain is built from TRBV6-5 and TRBJ1-5, with no clear D. This CDR3 comprises 15 residues. Trimming shortened V by 2 bases and J by 5 bases, and 13 bases separated the two germline ends. The V gene's germline CDR1 is MNHEY and CDR2 SVGAGI. CDR3 sequence reads: CASSYLSAPHQPQHF. The CDR3 region has the DNA TGTGCCAGCAGTTACCTCTCAGCCCCTCATCAGCCCCAGCATTTT.

The J gene is TRBJ2-4, the V gene TRBV5-1, with TRBD1 matching 11 bases. This CDR3 comprises 17 residues. The V gene end was trimmed by 1 base and the J gene end by 1 base; junction bases not matched to a gene: 4. Per the germline V gene, CDR1 is SGHRS and CDR2 is YFSETQ. This CDR3 is CASSLRTGGSAKNIQYF. Here the CDR3 DNA reads TGCGCCAGCAGCTTGAGGACAGGGGGCTCCGCCAAAAACATTCAGTACTTC.

The chain joins TRBV25-1 to TRBJ2-1, with D unclear. From germline, CDR1 is MGHDK and CDR2 SYGVNS. This CDR3 has 15 amino acids. Deletions cut 5 bases from V and 6 bases from J, with 17 bases between. For the CDR3, the DNA is TGTGCCAGCAGTACTCATAAACGGTCAGGCAATGAGCAGTTCTTC. Its translation: CASSTHKRSGNEQFF.

This clonotype occurred a few times. This chain connects TRBV6-1 to TRBJ2-1, with D uncertain. Trimming left V 2 bases short and J 6 bases short, with 11 bases between. Per the germline V gene, CDR1 is MNHNS and CDR2 is SASEGT. The length of the CDR3 is 14 residues. CDR3 bases: TGTGCCAGCAGTGAATTCGAGAGCATCAATGAGCAGTTCTTC. Its translation: CASSEFESINEQFF.

The V gene is TRBV29-1, the J gene TRBJ2-2; possibly TRBD1 for D (5 bases). The CDR3 sequence is 14 residues long. V was cut by 0 bases and J by 3 bases, with 8 bases left in between. Germline V gives CDR1 SQVTM, CDR2 ANQGSEA. CDR3 residues: CSVEDDSYTGELFF. CDR3 nucleotides: TGCAGCGTTGAAGATGACAGTTACACCGGGGAGCTGTTTTTT.

There are a few counts of this clonotype. The chain employs TRBV5-6 and TRBJ2-3; D gene uncertain. V lost 3 bases to trimming and J lost 2 bases, with 16 bases between them. Germline-derived CDR1 and CDR2 are SGHDT and YYEEEE. The CDR3 loop spans 16 amino acids. CDR3 nucleotides: TGTGCCAGCAGCTCGCCGGTGCTAGATTACACAGATACGCAGTATTTT. This sequence encodes CASSSPVLDYTDTQYF.

The chain couples TRBV6-1 to TRBJ2-7; 10 positions agree with TRBD2. Germline values: CDR1 MNHNS, CDR2 SASEGT. V was clipped by 3 bases and J by 3 bases; unmatched bases: 5. The CDR3 sequence is 15 residues long. CDR3 nucleotides: TGTGCCAGCAGTGAGCTAGCGGGAGTCTTCTACGAGCAGTACTTC. Translated: CASSELAGVFYEQYF.

This clonotype was observed a single time. A clone one base away is much larger, so this may be a read error. As the CDR3 is not closed by the conserved phenylalanine or tryptophan, this likely results from a read error. The chain recombines TRBV5-1 with TRBJ2-1; D is unclear. This CDR3 has 15 amino acids. The germline V gene encodes CDR1 SGHRS and CDR2 YFSETQ. The V and J ends lost 1 base and 3 bases respectively, with 11 bases between them. The CDR3 reads CASSLLASNYNEQFL. CDR3 DNA: TGCGCCAGCAGCTTGTTAGCTTCAAACTACAATGAGCAGTTCTTA.

This clonotype showed up just a few times. In DNA, the CDR3 is TGTGCCAGCAGTTCCCTAGCGGGAGTAGCCAATGAGCAGTTCTTC. Amino acid sequence: CASSSLAGVANEQFF. This rearrangement joins TRBV12-3 or TRBV12-4 to TRBJ2-1; 10 positions match TRBD2. Trimming took 4 bases from V and 6 from J; bases not matched to a gene: 6. The CDR3 length is 15 residues.

This clonotype appeared a few times. V usage is TRBV7-3 and J usage is TRBJ2-1; a possible D gene is TRBD1 (5 bases). CDR3 length: 16 residues. V lost 5 bases and J 6 bases, leaving 20 bases between the germline ends. In germline, CDR1 is SGHTA, CDR2 FQGTGA. CDR3 nucleotides: TGTGCCAGCAGCGCCCCCGGGCAGGGTGGCATCAATGAGCAGTTCTTC. It is translated as CASSAPGQGGINEQFF.

This clonotype has at least ten counts. The chain recombines TRBV7-3 with TRBJ1-1; D is perhaps TRBD1 (5 bases). The CDR3 loop spans 14 amino acids. From germline, CDR1 is SGHTA and CDR2 FQGTGA. V was clipped by 5 bases and J by 11 bases, with 21 bases between them. The CDR3 DNA reads TGTGCCAGCAGCCCAGGGAGGTTACAGGCAGAGGCTTTCTTT. Residues: CASSPGRLQAEAFF.

The rearrangement uses TRBV6-5 and TRBJ2-3, with D possibly being TRBD1 (6 bases). The germline CDR1 and CDR2 sequences are MNHEY and SVGAGI. This CDR3 is 15 amino acids long. V was cut by 5 bases and J by 2 bases, with 14 bases left in between. The DNA for the CDR3 is TGTGCCAGCAGTCCCTCGACAGGTTTCACAGATACGCAGTATTTT. Translated: CASSPSTGFTDTQYF.

The chain combines TRBV25-1 with TRBJ2-1, with 12 bases lining up with TRBD2. Germline assignment: CDR1 MGHDK and CDR2 SYGVNS. The CDR3 consists of 15 residues. V lost 2 bases and J lost 6; bases outside the gene matches: 2. CDR3: CASSEVTSGSNEQFF. CDR3 nucleotide sequence: TGTGCCAGCAGTGAAGTGACTAGCGGGAGCAATGAGCAGTTCTTC.

This clonotype has only a few counts. V gene TRBV7-9 combines with J gene TRBJ2-1; 11 nucleotides match TRBD2. This CDR3 contains 17 residues. CDR1 and CDR2 from the germline V gene are SEHNR and FQNEAQ (reference sequence). V lost 5 bases to trimming and J lost 4 bases; unmatched junction nucleotides: 10. CDR3: CASSAGGGLAGYNEQFF. In DNA form, the CDR3 reads TGTGCCAGCAGCGCTGGTGGTGGACTAGCGGGTTACAATGAGCAGTTCTTC.

The V and J genes are TRBV12-3 or TRBV12-4 and TRBJ1-1; D gene ambiguous. The CDR3 covers 16 residues. V was cut by 1 base and J by 0 bases, with 12 bases left in between. The CDR3 spells CASSLDPRFMNTEAFF. In nucleotides, the CDR3 is TGTGCCAGCAGTTTAGACCCACGGTTTATGAACACTGAAGCTTTCTTT.

About this clonotype: Mismatch with germline at one junction end may stem from a read error. This chain connects TRBV29-1 to TRBJ1-2; 9 nucleotides match TRBD1. Germline assignment: CDR1 SQVTM and CDR2 ANQGSEA. This CDR3 comprises 12 residues. The CDR3 DNA follows: TGCAGCGCCCTACAGGGGGCTTATGGCTACCCCTTC. It is translated as CSALQGAYGYPF.

Only a few counts were recorded for this clonotype. V and J are TRBV20-1 and TRBJ2-7; no definite D call. CDR3 length equals 12 residues. Germline assignment: CDR1 DFQATT and CDR2 SNEGSKA (reference sequence). The CDR3 spells CSGSGFLYEQYF. The CDR3 nucleotides read TGCAGCGGCTCCGGGTTTCTCTACGAGCAGTACTTC.

V usage is TRBV12-3 or TRBV12-4 and J usage is TRBJ2-1; D may be TRBD2 (6 bases). V gave up 6 bases and J gave up 9 bases, with 12 bases separating them. The CDR3 totals 12 residues. CDR3 in DNA: TGTGCCAGCAGGACGACTAGTTTTGAGCAGTTCTTC. It yields the protein CASRTTSFEQFF.

This clonotype has a handful of counts. This chain joins TRBV2 and TRBJ2-2, with D perhaps TRBD2 (5 bases). The ends were cut back, 8 bases at V and 0 bases at J, with 16 bases in the middle. The V gene's germline CDR1 is SNHLY and CDR2 FYNNEI. This CDR3 has 16 residues. The CDR3 reads CASPRSGLPNTGELFF. CDR3 DNA sequence: TGTGCCAGCCCCCGGAGCGGCCTCCCGAACACCGGGGAGCTGTTTTTT.

This rearrangement joins TRBV6-5 to TRBJ1-4; D call uncertain. The germline V gene has CDR1 MNHEY and CDR2 SVGAGI. The V end was cut by 11 bases, the J end by 8 bases, with 9 bases between. This CDR3 is built from 10 residues. Here the CDR3 DNA reads TGTGCCTATATTGAGGAAAAACTGTTTTTT. Its protein is CAYIEEKLFF.

This clonotype was seen only a few times. This chain joins TRBV27 and TRBJ2-7; 10 bases line up with TRBD1. The CDR3 covers 14 residues. Germline CDR1 is MNHEY and CDR2 is SMNVEV (reference sequence). The V gene end was trimmed by 6 bases and the J gene end by 3 bases; junction bases not matched to a gene: 5. In nucleotides, the CDR3 is TGTGCCAGCAGAACCTGGGACAGGGGCTACGAGCAGTACTTC. Translation: CASRTWDRGYEQYF.

This sequence joins TRBV20-1 and TRBJ2-7; 11 bases align to TRBD2. CDR3 size: 13 residues. Trimming took 6 bases from V and 11 from J; bases not matched to a gene: 12. Looked up from germline, CDR1 is DFQATT and CDR2 is SNEGSKA (reference sequence). The CDR3: CSASLAGGNPKYF. CDR3 bases: TGCAGTGCCAGCCTAGCGGGAGGAAACCCTAAGTACTTC.

This clonotype was detected a few times. The chain is built from TRBV5-1 and TRBJ2-1, with a weak D call TRBD1 (6 bases). Trimming took off 5 bases at V and 5 bases at J, with 11 bases between the two ends. The CDR3 consists of 13 residues. The germline CDR1 and CDR2 sequences are SGHRS and YFSETQ. CDR3 bases: TGCGCCAGCAGGCAGGGGTCTCACAATGAGCAGTTCTTC. Its protein product is CASRQGSHNEQFF.

The chain recombines TRBV3-1 with TRBJ2-1; D perhaps matches TRBD2 (6 bases). CDR1 LGHDT and CDR2 YNNKEL come from the germline V gene (reference sequence). This CDR3 is 13 amino acids long. Trimming stripped 1 base from V and 7 bases from J, with 8 bases between. Here the CDR3 DNA reads TGTGCCAGCAGCCAAGGCGGGGTTAATGAGCAGTTCTTC. This encodes CASSQGGVNEQFF.

This clonotype was counted only a few times. The chain carries TRBV5-1 and TRBJ2-7; TRBD1 agrees at 9 bases. Germline V gene lookup returns CDR1 SGHRS and CDR2 YFSETQ. This CDR3 is built from 15 residues. V trimming: 0 bases; J trimming: 5 bases; junction bases outside the gene matches: 6. The DNA for the CDR3 is TGCGCCAGCAGCTTGGACAGGGGGCCATCGGACGAGCAGTACTTC. Translation: CASSLDRGPSDEQYF.